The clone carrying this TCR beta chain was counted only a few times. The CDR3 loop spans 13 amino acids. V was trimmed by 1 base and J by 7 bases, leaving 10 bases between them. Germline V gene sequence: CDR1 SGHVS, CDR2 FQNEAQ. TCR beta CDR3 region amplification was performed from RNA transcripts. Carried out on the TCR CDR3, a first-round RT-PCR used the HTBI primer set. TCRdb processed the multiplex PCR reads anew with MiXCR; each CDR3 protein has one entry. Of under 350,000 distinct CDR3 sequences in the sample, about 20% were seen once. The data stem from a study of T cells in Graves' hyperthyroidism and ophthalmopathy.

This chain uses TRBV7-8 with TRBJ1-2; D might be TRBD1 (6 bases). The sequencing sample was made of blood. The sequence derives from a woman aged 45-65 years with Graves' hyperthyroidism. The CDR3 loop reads CASSLGGAFGYTF. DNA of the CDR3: TGTGCCAGCAGCTTAGGGGGGGCGTTTGGCTACACCTTC.